This TCR beta chain emerged from a study of T cells after yellow fever vaccination. Turning to the study itself: Preparing low-cell-number fractions relied on SMART-Seq v4 Ultra Low Input.

The CDR3 spans 15 residues. Trimming cost V 4 bases and J 8 bases, with 17 bases left between them. CDR1 and CDR2 (germline): SGHTA, FQGTGA. This clonotype was observed a few times. TCRdb re-analysed the 5' RACE reads in MiXCR, keeping a single row per CDR3 protein. In the table there are around 180,000 distinct CDR3 sequences, roughly 6.2% of which are singletons. The receptor was isolated from a man between 18 and 35 years old who received the YFV17D yellow fever vaccine. The J gene is TRBJ1-4, the V gene TRBV7-3, with D tentatively TRBD1 (5 bases). The sequenced sample was CD4+ T cells sorted from PBMCs, obtained on the day of the first yellow fever vaccination. CDR3 nucleotides: TGTGCCAGCAGCTCCACGGGCAGGGCGGGGGAAAAACTGTTTTTT. This gives the protein CASSSTGRAGEKLFF.